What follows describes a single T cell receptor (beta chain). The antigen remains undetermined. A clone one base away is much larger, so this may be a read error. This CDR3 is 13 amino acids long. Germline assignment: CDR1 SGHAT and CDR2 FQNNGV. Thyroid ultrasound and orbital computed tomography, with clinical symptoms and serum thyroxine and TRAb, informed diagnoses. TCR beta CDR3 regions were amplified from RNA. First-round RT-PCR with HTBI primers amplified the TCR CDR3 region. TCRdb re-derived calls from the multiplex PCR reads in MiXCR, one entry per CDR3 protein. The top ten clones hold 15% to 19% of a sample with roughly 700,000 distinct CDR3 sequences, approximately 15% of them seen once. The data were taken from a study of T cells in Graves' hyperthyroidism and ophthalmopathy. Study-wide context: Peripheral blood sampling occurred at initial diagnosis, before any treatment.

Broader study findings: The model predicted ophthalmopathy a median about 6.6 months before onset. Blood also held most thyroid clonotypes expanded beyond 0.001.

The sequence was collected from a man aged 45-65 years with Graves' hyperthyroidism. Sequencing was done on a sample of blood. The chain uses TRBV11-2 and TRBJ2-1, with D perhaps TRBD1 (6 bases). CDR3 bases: TGTGCCGGCAGCCGGTGGGGGCAAATTGAGCAGTTCTTC. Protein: CAGSRWGQIEQFF.